These 22 T cell receptor beta chains originate from one sample sequenced in a study of T cell clonality in common variable immunodeficiency. Generated by immunoSEQ multiplex PCR, the TCRdb table keeps only in-frame clones and is missing some. The sample was found to contain fewer than 12,000 clones, and every one recurs. Regarding the study as a whole: Reportedly, TCR beta sequences from common variable immunodeficiency showed fewer deletions and N-nucleotide insertions.

The antigens for these receptors are not known. Sequenced input: peripheral blood mononuclear cells. These receptors were taken from a human donor with common variable immunodeficiency.

By share, this clone counts as medium-sized (0.01 to 0.1%). The read halts 3 residues ahead of the CDR3 end, with the missing end drawn from the germline J gene. The V gene is TRBV20-1, the J gene TRBJ2-5; unclear D gene. The V and J ends lost 6 bases and 4 bases respectively, with 18 bases between them. The CDR3 covers 14 residues. CDR1 is DFQATT and CDR2 is SNEGSKA in the germline V gene (reference sequence). The sequenced part of the CDR3 DNA is TGCAGTGCCCCACTCGCCGCTAGGCGAGAGACC. Residues: CSAPLAARRET. The full CDR3 is CSAPLAARRETQYF.

This clone was counted a few times. From the germline J gene comes the end of the CDR3, since the read stops 3 residues before it. This chain uses TRBV6-2 or TRBV6-3 with TRBJ2-7, with D possibly being TRBD1 (5 bases). V shed 0 bases and J shed 4 bases, with 7 bases lying between them. In germline, CDR1 is MNHEY, CDR2 SVGEGT. The CDR3 spans 13 residues. This chain's CDR3 is CASSYSTAYEQYF. CDR3 bases read: TGTGCCAGCAGTTACTCGACAGCATACGAG.

Notes on this clone: The read terminates 3 residues before the CDR3 end, so the remaining end is supplied by the germline J gene. J is TRBJ2-7 and V is TRBV7-6, with TRBD2 matching 9 bases. After removal of 5 bases from V and 6 bases from J, the junction contained 8 bases not matched to a gene. The CDR3 is 14 residues long. Germline assignment: CDR1 SGHVS and CDR2 FNYEAQ. The CDR3 bases that were read are TGTGCCAGCAGCCCCCGACTAGCGGATGGCGAG. This translates into CASSPRLADGE. The CDR3 as a whole reads CASSPRLADGEQYF.

This clone showed up just a few times. The read comes to an end 3 residues before the CDR3 does, leaving the germline J gene to fill in the end. This rearrangement joins TRBV30 to TRBJ2-7; 9 positions match TRBD1. Germline CDR1 is GTSNPN and CDR2 is SVGIG (reference sequence). The J segment lost 1 base and the V segment lost 2 bases, leaving 3 bases of the junction unmatched. CDR3 size: 14 residues. The part of the CDR3 DNA that was read is TGTGCCTGGAGTCACGGGACAGGGTCCTACGAG. This encodes CAWSHGTGSYE. The whole CDR3 is CAWSHGTGSYEQYF.

This clone was observed a handful of times. The missing CDR3 end, 3 residues past where the read stops, is filled in from the germline J gene. The V gene is TRBV5-1, the J gene TRBJ2-7, with TRBD2 matching over 11 bases. Germline V gives CDR1 SGHRS, CDR2 YFSETQ. CDR3 size: 14 residues. V lost 4 bases and J lost 3; bases outside the gene matches: 3. The CDR3 reads CASSGTSGGYEQYF. The covered CDR3 bases are TGCGCCAGCAGCGGAACTAGCGGGGGCTACGAG.

About this clone: The read falls 3 residues short of the CDR3 end, and the missing part is taken from the germline J gene. The chain joins TRBV7-2 to TRBJ2-3; D is possibly TRBD2 (6 bases). The V gene lost 5 bases and the J gene lost 6 bases, with 12 bases spanning the gap. The CDR3 length is 13 residues. CDR1 is SGHTA, CDR2 FQGNSA, per germline. The sequenced part of the CDR3 DNA is TGTGCCAGCAGCCGGGACTGGGGGGATACG. Residues: CASSRDWGDT. From start to end, the CDR3 is CASSRDWGDTQYF.

As concerns this clone: The read stops 3 residues short of the end of the CDR3; the missing end is completed from the germline J gene. The genes are TRBV18 and TRBJ2-1; a weak D match, TRBD1 (6 bases). This CDR3 contains 16 residues. V dropped 0 bases and J dropped 3 bases, with 12 bases sitting between them. CDR1 is KGHSH, CDR2 LQKENI, per germline. The part of the CDR3 DNA that was read is TGTGCCAGCTCACCACCGACAGGACTCAGCTACAATGAG. This gives the protein CASSPPTGLSYNE. From start to end, the CDR3 is CASSPPTGLSYNEQFF. The entire variable domain, with the rest obtained from reference TRBV18 and TRBJ2-1, is as follows: NAGVMQNPRHLVRRRGQEARLRCSPMKGHSHVYWYRQLPEEGLKFMVYLQKENIIDESGMPKERFSAEFPKEGPSILRIQQVVRGDSAAYFCASSPPTGLSYNEQFFGPGTRLTVL.

This clone was seen a few times. Coverage ceases 3 residues before the CDR3 finishes, and the germline J gene fills in the end. This chain uses TRBV18 with TRBJ2-1, with a tentative D call TRBD2 (6 bases). The germline V and J ends were trimmed by 2 bases and 1 base, with 9 bases remaining between them. Per the germline V gene, CDR1 is KGHSH and CDR2 is LQKENI. The CDR3 spans 15 residues. The part of the CDR3 DNA that was read is TGTGCCAGCTCACCAACCGGGACTTCCTACAATGAG. As protein: CASSPTGTSYNE. The CDR3, in full, reads CASSPTGTSYNEQFF.

This clone was counted only a few times. The observed sequence ends 3 residues before the CDR3 terminus, with the missing tail filled in from the germline J gene. The rearrangement uses TRBV18 and TRBJ2-5; 7 nucleotides align to TRBD2. The CDR3 has 16 residues. Per germline, CDR1 KGHSH and CDR2 LQKENI. V was clipped by 1 base and J by 2 bases; unmatched bases: 7. This CDR3 is CASSPRKASGQETQYF. The sequenced part of the CDR3 DNA is TGTGCCAGCTCACCACGAAAGGCTAGCGGACAAGAGACC.

By its share, this clone is medium-sized. The CDR3 goes on 3 residues after the read ends, and that part is filled in from the germline J gene. V is TRBV2 and J is TRBJ2-7, with 8 bases fitting TRBD1. The germline V gene has CDR1 SNHLY and CDR2 FYNNEI. V trimming: 2 bases; J trimming: 6 bases; junction bases outside the gene matches: 6. The CDR3 runs to 14 residues. Incomplete CDR3 DNA: TGTGCCAGCAGTGAACAGGGGGCGGTGGGCGAG. This codes for CASSEQGAVGE. The CDR3 in full is CASSEQGAVGEQYF.

Within the sample, this clone is medium-sized. The missing CDR3 end, 3 residues past where the read stops, is filled in from the germline J gene. The chain carries TRBV6-2 or TRBV6-3 and TRBJ1-1; D gene unclear. V lost 6 bases and J lost 4, with 12 bases in between. Germline V gene lookup returns CDR1 MNHEY and CDR2 SVGEGT. The CDR3 contains 13 residues. The covered CDR3 bases are TGTGCCAGCAGCTACCGCGGGGTCACTGAA. Translating gives CASSYRGVTE. The whole CDR3 sequence reads CASSYRGVTEAFF.

This clone has ten or more counts. At one end the junction does not follow the germline gene, possibly because of a read error. The CDR3 extends 3 residues past the end of the read, so its final part is completed from the germline J gene. This sequence joins TRBV2 and TRBJ2-5; 7 bases map to TRBD1. Germline V gives CDR1 SNHLY, CDR2 FYNNEI. This CDR3 contains 14 residues. CDR3 DNA (partial): TGTGCCAGCAGTGGACAGGGCCACCAGGAGACC. Its protein product is CASSGQGHQET. The entire CDR3 protein is CASSGQGHQETQYF.

The table lists this clone with a few counts. The CDR3 is CASSTPGLAGGPHEQYF. The covered CDR3 bases are TGTGCCAGCAGCACCCCGGGACTAGCGGGAGGGCCCCACGAG. The rearrangement joins TRBV6-2 or TRBV6-3 to TRBJ2-7, with 16 bases identical to TRBD2. The read terminates 3 residues before the CDR3 end, so the remaining end is supplied by the germline J gene. The CDR3 loop spans 17 amino acids. CDR1 and CDR2 from the germline V gene are MNHEY and SVGEGT. Trimming removed 6 bases from V and 5 bases from J; junction bases left unmatched: 10.

Details on this clone: The CDR3 end lies 3 residues beyond the end of the read and is filled in from the germline J gene. The chain links TRBV7-3 to TRBJ2-1; D gene unclear. The CDR3 loop spans 16 amino acids. V was pared by 2 bases and J by 0 bases, with 11 bases between. CDR1 is SGHTA and CDR2 is FQGTGA in the germline V gene. CDR3 amino acids: CASSLLSHSSYNEQFF. CDR3 bases read: TGTGCCAGCAGCTTATTATCCCATAGCTCCTACAATGAG.

This clone was found a few times. From the germline J gene comes the end of the CDR3, since the read stops 3 residues before it. The chain uses TRBV29-1 and TRBJ2-5; the D is unclear. The germline CDR1 and CDR2 sequences are SQVTM and ANQGSEA. The ends were cut back, 8 bases at V and 4 bases at J, with 14 bases in the middle. This CDR3 has 12 residues. The sequenced CDR3 bases are TGCAGCCTACGGGTTCTTGGAGAGACC. Translating gives CSLRVLGET. The whole CDR3 region reads CSLRVLGETQYF.

Worth noting for this clone: With the read ending 3 residues before the CDR3 end, the germline J gene is used to fill in that end. This chain links TRBV6-2 or TRBV6-3 with TRBJ2-7, with 8 bases fitting TRBD1. Germline CDR1 reads MNHEY; CDR2 reads SVGEGT. Losses at the gene ends were 2 bases for V and 3 bases for J; bases not matched to a gene: 9. The CDR3 loop spans 16 amino acids. The sequenced CDR3 bases are TGTGCCAGCAGTTACGCAACCGGGACAGGAGACTACGAG. It encodes CASSYATGTGDYE. The entire CDR3 sequence reads CASSYATGTGDYEQYF.

As to this clone: The read ends 3 residues shy of where the CDR3 ends; the end is completed using the germline J gene. The rearrangement joins TRBV20-1 to TRBJ2-1, with TRBD2 matching over 13 bases. With 6 bases clipped from V and 9 bases from J, the junction kept 8 bases outside the gene matches. CDR3 length equals 14 residues. Germline V lookup: CDR1 DFQATT, CDR2 SNEGSKA (reference sequence). The CDR3 bases that were read are TGCAGTGCGCCTACTAGCGGGGGGGCCGGTGAG. This sequence encodes CSAPTSGGAGE. The CDR3 in its entirety is CSAPTSGGAGEQFF.

As concerns this clone: The read ends 3 residues before the CDR3 terminus; that terminus is restored from the germline J gene. The chain recombines TRBV5-1 with TRBJ2-5; the D is unclear. CDR3 length: 15 amino acids. The germline V gene has CDR1 SGHRS and CDR2 YFSETQ. V was shortened by 0 bases and J by 2 bases, with 11 bases between the two germline ends. Here the CDR3 reads CASSLAVAVQETQYF. CDR3 DNA, as far as it was read: TGCGCCAGCAGCTTGGCCGTGGCGGTTCAAGAGACC.

As to this clone: The read falls 3 residues short of the CDR3 end, and the missing part is taken from the germline J gene. The V gene is TRBV19, the J gene TRBJ1-6; TRBD1 matches 12 bases. J lost 7 bases, V lost 1 base, and 11 bases had no gene match. CDR3 length: 19 amino acids. From germline, CDR1 is LNHDA and CDR2 SQIVND (reference sequence). The CDR3 bases that were read are TGTGCCAGTAGTATAGGCCCGGGACAGGGGGCTAATTTGAATTCACCC. It specifies CASSIGPGQGANLNSP. The full CDR3 reads CASSIGPGQGANLNSPLHF. Drawing the rest from reference TRBV19 and TRBJ1-6, the complete variable domain is DGGITQSPKYLFRKEGQNVTLSCEQNLNHDAMYWYRQDPGQGLRLIYYSQIVNDFQKGDIAEGYSVSREKKESFPLTVTSAQKNPTAFYLCASSIGPGQGANLNSPLHFGNGTRLTVT.

This clone was observed a few times. The CDR3 is cut off 3 residues early in the read; its end comes from the germline J gene. The chain is built from TRBV19 and TRBJ1-1; maybe TRBD1 (6 bases). Germline V gene sequence: CDR1 LNHDA, CDR2 SQIVND (reference sequence). V shed 6 bases and J shed 2 bases, with 10 bases lying between them. This CDR3 is built from 13 residues. CDR3 sequence: CASRIQGNTEAFF. CDR3 DNA (partial): TGTGCCAGTAGGATACAGGGTAACACTGAA.

This clone has a handful of counts. The CDR3 region is CASSGWTGRIETQYF. The CDR3 bases that were read are TGTGCCAGTAGTGGATGGACAGGGAGAATAGAGACC. The J gene is TRBJ2-5, the V gene TRBV19; TRBD1 matches at 8 bases. The read finishes 3 residues shy of the CDR3 end, and the germline J gene is used to complete it. Germline CDR1 reads LNHDA; CDR2 reads SQIVND (reference sequence). The CDR3 runs to 15 residues. V was clipped by 5 bases and J by 4 bases; unmatched bases: 9.

The table lists this clone with a few counts. The read stops 3 residues short of the end of the CDR3; the missing end is completed from the germline J gene. J is TRBJ2-4 and V is TRBV5-1; D gene uncertain. Germline lookup yields CDR1 SGHRS and CDR2 YFSETQ. There are 16 residues in the CDR3. Trimming took 4 bases from V and 3 from J, leaving 17 bases between them. The sequenced part of the CDR3 DNA is TGCGCCAGCAGCCCTGGCGGCAGTGAGGTCAAAAACATT. This encodes CASSPGGSEVKNI. The CDR3 in full is CASSPGGSEVKNIQYF.